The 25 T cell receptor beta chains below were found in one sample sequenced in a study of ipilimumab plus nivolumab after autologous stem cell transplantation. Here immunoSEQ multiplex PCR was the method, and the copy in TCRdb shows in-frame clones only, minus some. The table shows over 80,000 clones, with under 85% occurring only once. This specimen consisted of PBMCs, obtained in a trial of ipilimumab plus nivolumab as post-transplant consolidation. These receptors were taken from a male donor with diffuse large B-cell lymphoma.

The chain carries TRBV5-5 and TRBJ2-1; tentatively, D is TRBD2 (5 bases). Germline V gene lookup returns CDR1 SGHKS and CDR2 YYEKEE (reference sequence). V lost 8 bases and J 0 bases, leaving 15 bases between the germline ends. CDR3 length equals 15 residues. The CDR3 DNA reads TGTGCCAGTACGGTGGGTAGCGTCTCCTACAATGAGCAGTTCTTC. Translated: CASTVGSVSYNEQFF.

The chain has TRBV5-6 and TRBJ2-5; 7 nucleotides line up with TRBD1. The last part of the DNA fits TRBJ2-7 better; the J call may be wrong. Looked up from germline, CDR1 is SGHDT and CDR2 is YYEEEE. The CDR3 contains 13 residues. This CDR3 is CASGDRVSYEQYF. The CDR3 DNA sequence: TGTGCCAGCGGCGACAGGGTCTCCTACGAGCAGTACTTC.

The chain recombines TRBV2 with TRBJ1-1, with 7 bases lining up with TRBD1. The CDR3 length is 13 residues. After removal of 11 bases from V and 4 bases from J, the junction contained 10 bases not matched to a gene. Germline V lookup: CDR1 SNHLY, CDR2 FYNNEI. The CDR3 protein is CAGTQGEGTEAFF. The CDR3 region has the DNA TGTGCCGGCACGCAGGGGGAGGGCACTGAAGCTTTCTTT.

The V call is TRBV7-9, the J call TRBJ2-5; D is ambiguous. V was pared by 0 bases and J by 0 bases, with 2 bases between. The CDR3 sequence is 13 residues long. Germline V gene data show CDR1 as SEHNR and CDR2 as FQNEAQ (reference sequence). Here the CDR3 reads CASSLAYQETQYF. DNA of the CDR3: TGTGCCAGCAGCTTAGCCTACCAAGAGACCCAGTACTTC.

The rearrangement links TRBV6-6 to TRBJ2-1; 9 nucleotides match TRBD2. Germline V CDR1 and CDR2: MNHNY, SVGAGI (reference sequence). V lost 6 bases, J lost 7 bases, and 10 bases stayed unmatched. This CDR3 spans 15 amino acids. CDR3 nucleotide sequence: TGTGCCAGCAGCCGAGCGGGGGGAACTTTTAATGAGCAGTTCTTC. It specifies CASSRAGGTFNEQFF.

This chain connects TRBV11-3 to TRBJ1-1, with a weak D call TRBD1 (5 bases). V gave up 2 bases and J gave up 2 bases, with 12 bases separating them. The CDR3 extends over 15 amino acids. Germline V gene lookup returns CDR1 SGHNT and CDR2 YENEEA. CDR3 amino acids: CASSLRGRPNTEAFF. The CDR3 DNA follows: TGTGCCAGCAGCTTAAGGGGTCGACCCAACACTGAAGCTTTCTTT.

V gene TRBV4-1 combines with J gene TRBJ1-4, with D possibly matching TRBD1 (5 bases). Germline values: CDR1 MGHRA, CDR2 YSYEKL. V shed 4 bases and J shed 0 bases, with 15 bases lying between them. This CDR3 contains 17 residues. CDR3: CASSRLPGVATNEKLFF. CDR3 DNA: TGCGCCAGCAGCCGGCTCCCGGGGGTCGCAACTAATGAAAAACTGTTTTTT.

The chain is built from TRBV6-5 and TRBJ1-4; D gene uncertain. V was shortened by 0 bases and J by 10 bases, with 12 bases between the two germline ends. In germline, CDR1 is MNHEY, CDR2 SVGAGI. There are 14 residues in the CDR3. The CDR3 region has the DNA TGTGCCAGCAGTTACTCTGGGCCTCCGGCAAAACTGTTTTTT. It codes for CASSYSGPPAKLFF.

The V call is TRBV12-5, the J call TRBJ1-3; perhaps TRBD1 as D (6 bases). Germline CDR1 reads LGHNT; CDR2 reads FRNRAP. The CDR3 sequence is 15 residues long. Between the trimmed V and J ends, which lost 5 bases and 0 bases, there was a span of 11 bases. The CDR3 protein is CASGHRVSSGNTIYF. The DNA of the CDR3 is TGTGCTAGTGGTCACAGGGTATCCTCTGGAAACACCATATATTTT.

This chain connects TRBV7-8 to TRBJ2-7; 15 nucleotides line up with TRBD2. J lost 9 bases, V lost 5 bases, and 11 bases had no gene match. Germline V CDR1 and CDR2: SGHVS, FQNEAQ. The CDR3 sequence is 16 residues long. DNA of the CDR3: TGTGCCAGCAGCCCGCGGACTAGCGGGGGGGCAAGAGGGCAGTACTTC. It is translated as CASSPRTSGGARGQYF.

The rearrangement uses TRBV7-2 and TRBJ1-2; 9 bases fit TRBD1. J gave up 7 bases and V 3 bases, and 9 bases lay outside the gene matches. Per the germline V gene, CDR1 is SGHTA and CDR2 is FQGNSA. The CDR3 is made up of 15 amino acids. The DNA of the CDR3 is TGTGCCAGCAGCTTTCAGGGACAGGGAATCGGTGGCTACACCTTC. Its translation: CASSFQGQGIGGYTF.

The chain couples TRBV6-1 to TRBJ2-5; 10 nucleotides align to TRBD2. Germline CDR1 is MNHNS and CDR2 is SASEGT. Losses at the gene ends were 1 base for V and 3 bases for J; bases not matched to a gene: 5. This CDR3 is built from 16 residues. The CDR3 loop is CASSEVGSGGKETQYF. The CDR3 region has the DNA TGTGCCAGCAGTGAAGTCGGTAGCGGGGGGAAAGAGACCCAGTACTTC.

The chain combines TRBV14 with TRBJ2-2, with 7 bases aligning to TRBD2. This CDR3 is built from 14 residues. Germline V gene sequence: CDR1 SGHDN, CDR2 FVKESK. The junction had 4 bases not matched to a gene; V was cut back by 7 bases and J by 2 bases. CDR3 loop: CASMAGVNTGELFF. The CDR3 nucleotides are TGTGCCAGCATGGCGGGGGTAAACACCGGGGAGCTGTTTTTT. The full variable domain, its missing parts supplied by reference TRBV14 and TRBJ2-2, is EAGVTQFPSHSVIEKGQTVTLRCDPISGHDNLYWYRRVMGKEIKFLLHFVKESKQDESGMPNNRFLAERTGGTYSTLKVQPAELEDSGVYFCASMAGVNTGELFFGEGSRLTVL.

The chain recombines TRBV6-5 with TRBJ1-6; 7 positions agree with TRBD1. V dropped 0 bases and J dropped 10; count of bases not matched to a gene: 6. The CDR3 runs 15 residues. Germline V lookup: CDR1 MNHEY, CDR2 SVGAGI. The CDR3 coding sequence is TGTGCCAGCAGTTACTCGAGAGGGGGCAGCTCACCCCTCCACTTT. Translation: CASSYSRGGSSPLHF.

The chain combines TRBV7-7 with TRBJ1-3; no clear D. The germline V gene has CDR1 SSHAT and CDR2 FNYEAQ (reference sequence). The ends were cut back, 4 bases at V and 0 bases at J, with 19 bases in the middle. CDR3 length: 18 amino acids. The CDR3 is CASSSNGIRPSSGNTIYF. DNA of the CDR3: TGTGCCAGCAGCTCAAATGGTATCCGGCCGAGCTCTGGAAACACCATATATTTT.

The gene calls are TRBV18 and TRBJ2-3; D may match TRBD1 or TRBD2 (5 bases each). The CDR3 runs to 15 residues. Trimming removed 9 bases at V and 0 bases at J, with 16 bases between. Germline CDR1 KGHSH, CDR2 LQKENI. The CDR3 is CASQGGRSSTDTQYF. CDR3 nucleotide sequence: TGTGCCAGTCAGGGCGGGCGAAGTAGCACAGATACGCAGTATTTT. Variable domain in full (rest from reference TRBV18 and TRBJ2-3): NAGVMQNPRHLVRRRGQEARLRCSPMKGHSHVYWYRQLPEEGLKFMVYLQKENIIDESGMPKERFSAEFPKEGPSILRIQQVVRGDSAAYFCASQGGRSSTDTQYFGPGTRLTVL.

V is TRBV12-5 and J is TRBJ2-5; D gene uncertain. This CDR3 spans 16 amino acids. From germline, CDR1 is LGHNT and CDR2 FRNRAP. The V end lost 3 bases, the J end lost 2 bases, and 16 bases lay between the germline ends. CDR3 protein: CASGFGSFRVQETQYF. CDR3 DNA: TGTGCTAGTGGTTTCGGGTCGTTTAGGGTTCAAGAGACCCAGTACTTC.

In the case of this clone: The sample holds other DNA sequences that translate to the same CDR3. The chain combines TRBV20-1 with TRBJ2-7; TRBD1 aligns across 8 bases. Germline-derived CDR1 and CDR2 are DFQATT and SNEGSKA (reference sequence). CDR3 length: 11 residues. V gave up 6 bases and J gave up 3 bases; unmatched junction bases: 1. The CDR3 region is CSATGGYEQYF. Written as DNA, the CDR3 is TGCAGTGCCACAGGGGGCTACGAGCAGTACTTC.

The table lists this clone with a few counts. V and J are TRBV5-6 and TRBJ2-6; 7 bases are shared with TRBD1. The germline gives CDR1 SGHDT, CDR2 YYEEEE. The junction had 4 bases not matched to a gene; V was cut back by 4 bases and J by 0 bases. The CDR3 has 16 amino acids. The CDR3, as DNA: TGTGCCAGCAGCCGGGACAGCTTCTCTGGGGCCAACGTCCTGACTTTC. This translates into CASSRDSFSGANVLTF. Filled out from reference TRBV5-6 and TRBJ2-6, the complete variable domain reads DAGVTQSPTHLIKTRGQQVTLRCSPKSGHDTVSWYQQALGQGPQFIFQYYEEEERQRGNFPDRFSGHQFPNYSSELNVNALLLGDSALYLCASSRDSFSGANVLTFGAGSRLTVL.

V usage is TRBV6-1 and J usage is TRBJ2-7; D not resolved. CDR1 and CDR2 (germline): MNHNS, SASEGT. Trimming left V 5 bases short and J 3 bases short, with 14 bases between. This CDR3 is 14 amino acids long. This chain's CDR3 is CASSPEPPLYEQYF. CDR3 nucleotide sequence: TGTGCCAGCAGTCCAGAGCCCCCCCTCTACGAGCAGTACTTC.

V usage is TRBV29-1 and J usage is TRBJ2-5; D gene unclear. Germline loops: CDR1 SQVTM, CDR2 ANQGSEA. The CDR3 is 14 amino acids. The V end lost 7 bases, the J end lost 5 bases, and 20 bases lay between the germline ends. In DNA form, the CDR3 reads TGCAGCGCCCTCCACAGCCGATCGTGGGAGACCCAGTACTTC. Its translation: CSALHSRSWETQYF. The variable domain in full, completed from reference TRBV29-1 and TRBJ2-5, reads SAVISQKPSRDICQRGTSLTIQCQVDSQVTMMFWYRQQPGQSLTLIATANQGSEATYESGFVIDKFPISRPNLTFSTLTVSNMSPEDSSIYLCSALHSRSWETQYFGPGTRLLVL.

The CDR3 DNA reads as TGTGCCAGCAGCTCAACAGCGGGGGGGCTGGTTAGTGAGCAGTTCTTC. It specifies CASSSTAGGLVSEQFF. The genes are TRBV7-9 and TRBJ2-1; 10 nucleotides agree with TRBD2. Looked up from germline, CDR1 is SEHNR and CDR2 is FQNEAQ (reference sequence). V shed 4 bases, J shed 9 bases, and the junction held 12 bases outside the gene matches. The CDR3 runs to 16 residues. Variable domain in full (rest from reference TRBV7-9 and TRBJ2-1): DTGVSQNPRHKITKRGQNVTFRCDPISEHNRLYWYRQTLGQGPEFLTYFQNEAQLEKSRLLSDRFSAERPKGSFSTLEIQRTEQGDSAMYLCASSSTAGGLVSEQFFGPGTRLTVL.

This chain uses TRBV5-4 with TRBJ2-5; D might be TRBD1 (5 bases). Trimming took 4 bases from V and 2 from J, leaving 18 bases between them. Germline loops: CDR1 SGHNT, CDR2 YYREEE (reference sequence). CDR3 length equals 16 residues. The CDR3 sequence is CASSPGQRTGQETQYF. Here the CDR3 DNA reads TGTGCCAGCAGCCCCGGGCAGCGCACAGGACAAGAGACCCAGTACTTC. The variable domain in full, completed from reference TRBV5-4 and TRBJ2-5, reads ETGVTQSPTHLIKTRGQQVTLRCSSQSGHNTVSWYQQALGQGPQFIFQYYREEENGRGNFPPRFSGLQFPNYSSELNVNALELDDSALYLCASSPGQRTGQETQYFGPGTRLLVL.

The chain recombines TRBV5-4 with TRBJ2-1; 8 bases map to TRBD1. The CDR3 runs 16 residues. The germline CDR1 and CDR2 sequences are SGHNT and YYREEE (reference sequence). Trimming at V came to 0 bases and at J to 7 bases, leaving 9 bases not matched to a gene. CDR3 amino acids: CASSLGGTGMRNEQFF. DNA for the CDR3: TGTGCCAGCAGCTTGGGGGGGACAGGAATGCGAAATGAGCAGTTCTTC.

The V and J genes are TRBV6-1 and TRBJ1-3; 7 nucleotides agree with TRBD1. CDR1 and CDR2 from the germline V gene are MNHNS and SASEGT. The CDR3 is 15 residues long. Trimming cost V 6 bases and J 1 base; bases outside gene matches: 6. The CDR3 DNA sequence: TGTGCCAGCAGCGAGACAGGGCTTTCTGGAAACACCATATATTTT. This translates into CASSETGLSGNTIYF.